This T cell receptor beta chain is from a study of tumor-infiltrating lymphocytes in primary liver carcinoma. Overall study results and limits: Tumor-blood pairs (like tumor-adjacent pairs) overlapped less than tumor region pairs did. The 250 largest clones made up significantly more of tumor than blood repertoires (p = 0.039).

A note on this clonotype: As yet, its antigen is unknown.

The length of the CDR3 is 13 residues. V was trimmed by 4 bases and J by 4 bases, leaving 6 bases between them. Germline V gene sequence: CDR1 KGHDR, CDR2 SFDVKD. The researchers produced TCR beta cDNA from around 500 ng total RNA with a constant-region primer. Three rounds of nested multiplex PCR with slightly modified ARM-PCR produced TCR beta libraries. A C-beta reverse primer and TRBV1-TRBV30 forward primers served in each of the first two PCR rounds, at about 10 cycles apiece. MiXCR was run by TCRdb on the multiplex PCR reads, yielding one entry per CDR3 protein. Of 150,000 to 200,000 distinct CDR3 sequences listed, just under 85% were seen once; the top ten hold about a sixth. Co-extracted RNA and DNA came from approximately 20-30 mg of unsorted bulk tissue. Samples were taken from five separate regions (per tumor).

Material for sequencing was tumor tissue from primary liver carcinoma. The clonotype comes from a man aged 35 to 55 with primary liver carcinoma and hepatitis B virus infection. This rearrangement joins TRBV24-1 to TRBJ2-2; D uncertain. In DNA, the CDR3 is TGTGCCACCAGTGAGACTGCCACCGGGGAGCTGTTTTTT. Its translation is CATSETATGELFF.